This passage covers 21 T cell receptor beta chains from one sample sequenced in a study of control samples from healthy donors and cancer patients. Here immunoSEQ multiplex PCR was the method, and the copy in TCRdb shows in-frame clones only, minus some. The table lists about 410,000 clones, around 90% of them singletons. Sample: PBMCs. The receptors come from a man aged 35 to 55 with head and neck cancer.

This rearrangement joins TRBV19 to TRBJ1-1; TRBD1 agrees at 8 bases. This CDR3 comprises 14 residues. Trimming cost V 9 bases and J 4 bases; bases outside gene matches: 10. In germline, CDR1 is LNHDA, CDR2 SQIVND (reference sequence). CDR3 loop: CASLPRGLSTEAFF. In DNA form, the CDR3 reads TGTGCCAGCCTACCCAGGGGGCTGAGCACTGAAGCTTTCTTT.

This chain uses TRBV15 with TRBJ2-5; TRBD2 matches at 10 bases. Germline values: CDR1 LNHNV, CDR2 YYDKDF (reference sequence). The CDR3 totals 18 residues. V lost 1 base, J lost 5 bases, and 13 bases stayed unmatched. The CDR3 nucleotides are TGTGCCACCAGCAGAGTAGCAACTAGCGGGACGCGGGGGGAGACCCAGTACTTC. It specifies CATSRVATSGTRGETQYF.

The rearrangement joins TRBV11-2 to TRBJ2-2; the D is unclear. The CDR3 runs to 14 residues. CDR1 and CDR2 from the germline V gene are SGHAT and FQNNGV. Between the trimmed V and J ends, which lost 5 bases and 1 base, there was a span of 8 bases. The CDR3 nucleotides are TGTGCCAGCAGCATCGGACGGAACACCGGGGAGCTGTTTTTT. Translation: CASSIGRNTGELFF.

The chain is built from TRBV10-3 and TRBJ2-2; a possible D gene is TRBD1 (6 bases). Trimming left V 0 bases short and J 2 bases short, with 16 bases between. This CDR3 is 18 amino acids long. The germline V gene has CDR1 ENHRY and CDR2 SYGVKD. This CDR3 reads CAISESGGLSINTGELFF. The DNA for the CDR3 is TGTGCCATCAGTGAGTCTGGGGGCCTCTCAATTAACACCGGGGAGCTGTTTTTT.

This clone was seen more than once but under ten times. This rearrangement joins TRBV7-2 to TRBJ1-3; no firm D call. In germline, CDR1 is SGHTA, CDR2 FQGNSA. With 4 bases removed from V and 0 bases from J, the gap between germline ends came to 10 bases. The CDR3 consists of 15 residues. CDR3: CASSSRTGSGNTIYF. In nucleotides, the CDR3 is TGTGCCAGCAGCTCGAGGACTGGCTCTGGAAACACCATATATTTT. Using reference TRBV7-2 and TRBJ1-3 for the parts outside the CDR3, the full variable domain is GAGVSQSPSNKVTEKGKDVELRCDPISGHTALYWYRQSLGQGLEFLIYFQGNSAPDKSGLPSDRFSAERTGGSVSTLTIQRTQQEDSAVYLCASSSRTGSGNTIYFGEGSWLTVV.

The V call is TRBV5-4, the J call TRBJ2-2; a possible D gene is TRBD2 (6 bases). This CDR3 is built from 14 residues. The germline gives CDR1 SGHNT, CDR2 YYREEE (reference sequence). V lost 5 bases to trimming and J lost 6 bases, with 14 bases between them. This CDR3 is CASRPGSDPGELFF. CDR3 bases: TGTGCCAGCAGACCCGGGAGCGACCCCGGGGAGCTGTTTTTT.

The CDR3 here is CASTPRGVGNEQFF. The CDR3 coding sequence is TGCGCCAGCACCCCTCGAGGGGTGGGGAATGAGCAGTTCTTC. This sequence joins TRBV10-2 and TRBJ2-1; either TRBD1 or TRBD2 may supply D (5 bases each). The CDR3 spans 14 residues. Trimming took off 7 bases at V and 7 bases at J, with 17 bases between the two ends. The germline CDR1 and CDR2 sequences are WSHSY and SAAADI.

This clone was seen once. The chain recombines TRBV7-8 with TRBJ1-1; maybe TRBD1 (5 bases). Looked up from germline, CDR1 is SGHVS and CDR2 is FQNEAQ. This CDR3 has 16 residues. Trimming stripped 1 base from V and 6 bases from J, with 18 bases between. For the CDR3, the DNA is TGTGCCAGCAGCTTAGGACTACTTGGGGCCGGCGCTGAAGCTTTCTTT. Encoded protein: CASSLGLLGAGAEAFF.

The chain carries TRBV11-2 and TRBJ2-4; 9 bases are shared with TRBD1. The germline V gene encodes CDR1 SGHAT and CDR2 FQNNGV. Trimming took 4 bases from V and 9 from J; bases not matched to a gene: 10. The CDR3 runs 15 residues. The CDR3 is CASSSAGTGFAIQYF. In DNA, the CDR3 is TGTGCCAGCAGCTCAGCCGGGACAGGGTTCGCCATTCAGTACTTC. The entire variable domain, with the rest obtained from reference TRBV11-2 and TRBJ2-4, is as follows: EAGVAQSPRYKIIEKRQSVAFWCNPISGHATLYWYQQILGQGPKLLIQFQNNGVVDDSQLPKDRFSAERLKGVDSTLKIQPAKLEDSAVYLCASSSAGTGFAIQYFGAGTRLSVL.

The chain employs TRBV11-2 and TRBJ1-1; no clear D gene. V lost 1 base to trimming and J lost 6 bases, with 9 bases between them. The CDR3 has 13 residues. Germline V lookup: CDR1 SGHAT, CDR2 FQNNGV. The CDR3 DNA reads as TGTGCCAGCAGCTTAGTCCCCTTCGCTGAAGCTTTCTTT. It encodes CASSLVPFAEAFF. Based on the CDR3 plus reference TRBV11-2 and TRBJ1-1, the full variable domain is EAGVAQSPRYKIIEKRQSVAFWCNPISGHATLYWYQQILGQGPKLLIQFQNNGVVDDSQLPKDRFSAERLKGVDSTLKIQPAKLEDSAVYLCASSLVPFAEAFFGQGTRLTVV.

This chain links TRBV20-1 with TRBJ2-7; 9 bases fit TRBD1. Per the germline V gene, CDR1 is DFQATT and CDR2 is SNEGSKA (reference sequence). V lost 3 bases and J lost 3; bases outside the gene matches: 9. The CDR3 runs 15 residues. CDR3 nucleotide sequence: TGCAGTGCTAGTACCAGGGACAGGGTAATCTACGAGCAGTACTTC. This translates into CSASTRDRVIYEQYF.

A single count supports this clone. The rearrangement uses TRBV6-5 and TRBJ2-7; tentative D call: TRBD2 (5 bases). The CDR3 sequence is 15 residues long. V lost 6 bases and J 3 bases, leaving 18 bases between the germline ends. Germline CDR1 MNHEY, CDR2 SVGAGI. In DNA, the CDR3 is TGTGCCAGCAGACCGCCGGGGTCCCTCCGCTACGAGCAGTACTTC. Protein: CASRPPGSLRYEQYF.

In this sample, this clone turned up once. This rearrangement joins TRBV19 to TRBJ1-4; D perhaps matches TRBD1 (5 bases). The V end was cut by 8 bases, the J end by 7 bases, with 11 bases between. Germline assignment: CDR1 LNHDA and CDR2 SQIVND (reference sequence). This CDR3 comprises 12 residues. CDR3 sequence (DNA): TGTGCCAGTGGGGGTCTAGGTGAAAAACTGTTTTTT. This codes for CASGGLGEKLFF.

CDR3 sequence: CASSLETGELFF. Written as DNA, the CDR3 is TGTGCCAGCAGTTTAGAGACCGGGGAGCTGTTTTTT. V gene TRBV28 combines with J gene TRBJ2-2; D is ambiguous. CDR3 length: 12 amino acids. CDR1 MDHEN and CDR2 SYDVKM come from the germline V gene. V lost 2 bases and J lost 5, with 3 bases in between. The variable domain in full, completed from reference TRBV28 and TRBJ2-2, reads DVKVTQSSRYLVKRTGEKVFLECVQDMDHENMFWYRQDPGLGLRLIYFSYDVKMKEKGDIPEGYSVSREKKERFSLILESASTNQTSMYLCASSLETGELFFGEGSRLTVL.

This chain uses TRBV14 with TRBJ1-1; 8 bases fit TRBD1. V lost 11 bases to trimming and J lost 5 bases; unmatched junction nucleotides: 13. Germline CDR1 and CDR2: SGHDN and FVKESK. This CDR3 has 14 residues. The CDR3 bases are TGTGCCCCCCCATTTGACAGGGGATTTACTGAAGCTTTCTTT. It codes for CAPPFDRGFTEAFF.

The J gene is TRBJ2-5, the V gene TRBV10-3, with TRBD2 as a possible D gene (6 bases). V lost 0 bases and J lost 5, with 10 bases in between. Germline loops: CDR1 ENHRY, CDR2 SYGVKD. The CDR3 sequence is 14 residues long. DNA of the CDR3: TGTGCCATCAGTGAGTCGCGGGGAGGCGAGACCCAGTACTTC. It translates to CAISESRGGETQYF.

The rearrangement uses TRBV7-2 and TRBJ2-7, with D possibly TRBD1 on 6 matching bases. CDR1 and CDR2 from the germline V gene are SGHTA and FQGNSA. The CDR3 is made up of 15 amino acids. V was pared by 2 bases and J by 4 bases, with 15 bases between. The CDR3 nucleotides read TGTGCCAGCAGCTTAATTCCGGACAGTTCTTACGAGCAGTACTTC. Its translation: CASSLIPDSSYEQYF.

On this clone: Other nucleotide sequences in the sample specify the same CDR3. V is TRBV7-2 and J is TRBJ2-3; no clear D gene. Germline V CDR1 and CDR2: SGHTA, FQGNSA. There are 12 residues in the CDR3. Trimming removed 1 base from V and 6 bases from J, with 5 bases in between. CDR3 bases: TGTGCCAGCAGCTTAGTGAGGGATACGCAGTATTTT. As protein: CASSLVRDTQYF.

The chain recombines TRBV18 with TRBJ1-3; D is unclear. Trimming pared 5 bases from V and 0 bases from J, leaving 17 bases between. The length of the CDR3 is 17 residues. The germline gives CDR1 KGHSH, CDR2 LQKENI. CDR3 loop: CASSTTVGRLSGNTIYF. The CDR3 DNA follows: TGTGCCAGCTCAACTACAGTCGGACGGCTCTCTGGAAACACCATATATTTT.

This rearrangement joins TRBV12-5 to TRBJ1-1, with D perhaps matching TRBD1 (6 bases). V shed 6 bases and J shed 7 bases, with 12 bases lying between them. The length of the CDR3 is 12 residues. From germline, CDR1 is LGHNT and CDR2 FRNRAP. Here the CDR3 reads CASGSRQDEAFF. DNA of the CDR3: TGTGCTAGTGGCTCAAGACAGGATGAAGCTTTCTTT.

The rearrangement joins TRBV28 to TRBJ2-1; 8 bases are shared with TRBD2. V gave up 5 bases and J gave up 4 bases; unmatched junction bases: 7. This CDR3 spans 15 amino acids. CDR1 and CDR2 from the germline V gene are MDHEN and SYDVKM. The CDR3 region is CASSAAGGGYNEQFF. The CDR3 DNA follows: TGTGCCAGCAGTGCGGCCGGGGGGGGTTACAATGAGCAGTTCTTC. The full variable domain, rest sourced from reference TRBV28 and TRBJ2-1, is DVKVTQSSRYLVKRTGEKVFLECVQDMDHENMFWYRQDPGLGLRLIYFSYDVKMKEKGDIPEGYSVSREKKERFSLILESASTNQTSMYLCASSAAGGGYNEQFFGPGTRLTVL.